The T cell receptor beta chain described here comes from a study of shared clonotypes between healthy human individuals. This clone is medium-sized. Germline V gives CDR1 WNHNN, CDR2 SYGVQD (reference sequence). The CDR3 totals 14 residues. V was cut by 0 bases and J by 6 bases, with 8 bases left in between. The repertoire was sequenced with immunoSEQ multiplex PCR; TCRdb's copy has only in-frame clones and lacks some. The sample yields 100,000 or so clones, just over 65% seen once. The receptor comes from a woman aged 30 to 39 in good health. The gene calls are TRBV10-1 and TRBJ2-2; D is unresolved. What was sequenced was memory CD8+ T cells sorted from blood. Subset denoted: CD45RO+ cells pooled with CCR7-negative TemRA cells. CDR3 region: CASSESPEAGELFF. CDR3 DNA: TGCGCCAGCAGTGAGTCGCCCGAGGCCGGGGAGCTGTTTTTT.